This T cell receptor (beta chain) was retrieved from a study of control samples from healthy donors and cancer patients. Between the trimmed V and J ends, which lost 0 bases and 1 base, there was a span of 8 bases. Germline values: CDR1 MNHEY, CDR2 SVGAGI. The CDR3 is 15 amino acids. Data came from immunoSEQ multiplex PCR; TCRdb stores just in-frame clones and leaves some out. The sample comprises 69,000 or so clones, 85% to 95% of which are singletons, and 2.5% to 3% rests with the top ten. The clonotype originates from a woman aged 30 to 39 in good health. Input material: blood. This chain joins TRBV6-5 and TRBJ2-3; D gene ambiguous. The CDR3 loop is CASSYSMARTDTQYF. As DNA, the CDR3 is TGTGCCAGCAGTTACTCGATGGCCCGCACAGATACGCAGTATTTT.